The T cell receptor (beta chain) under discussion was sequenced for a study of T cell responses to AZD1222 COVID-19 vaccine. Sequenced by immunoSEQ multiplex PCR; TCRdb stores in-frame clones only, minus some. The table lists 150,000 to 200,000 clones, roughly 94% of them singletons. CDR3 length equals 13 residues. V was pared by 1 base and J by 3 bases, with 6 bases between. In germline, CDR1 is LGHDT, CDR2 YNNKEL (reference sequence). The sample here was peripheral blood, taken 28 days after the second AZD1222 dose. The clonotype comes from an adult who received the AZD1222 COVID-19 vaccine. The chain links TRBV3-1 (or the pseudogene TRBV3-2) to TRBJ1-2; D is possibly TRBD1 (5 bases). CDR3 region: CASSQGQYYGYTF. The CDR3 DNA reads TGTGCCAGCAGCCAAGGACAGTACTATGGCTACACCTTC.